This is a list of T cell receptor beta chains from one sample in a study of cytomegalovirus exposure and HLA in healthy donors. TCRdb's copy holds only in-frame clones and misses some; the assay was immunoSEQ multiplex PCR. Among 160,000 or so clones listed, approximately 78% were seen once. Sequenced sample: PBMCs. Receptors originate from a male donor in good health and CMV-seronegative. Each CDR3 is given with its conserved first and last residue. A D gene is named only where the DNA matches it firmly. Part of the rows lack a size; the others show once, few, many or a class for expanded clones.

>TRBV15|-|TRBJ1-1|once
TGTGCCACCAGCAGAGATCTAGTGGCTACTGAAGCTTTCTTT
CATSRDLVATEAFF
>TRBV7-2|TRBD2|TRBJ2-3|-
TGTGCCAGCAGCTTTTTAGCGGGAGGATGGGAGGATACGCAGTATTTT
CASSFLAGGWEDTQYF
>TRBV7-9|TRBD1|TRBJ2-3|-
TGTGCCAGCAGTTACACGATCCGGGACAGGGTTCCAGATACGCAGTATTTT
CASSYTIRDRVPDTQYF
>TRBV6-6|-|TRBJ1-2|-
TGTGCCAGCAGTTACAGGGTGGGGGGATCTGGCTACACCTTC
CASSYRVGGSGYTF
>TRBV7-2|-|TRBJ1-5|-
TGTGCCAGCAGCTTAGGCCCTCCGGGGGTTAACAATCAGCCCCAGCATTTT
CASSLGPPGVNNQPQHF
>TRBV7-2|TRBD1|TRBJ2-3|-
TGTGCCAGCAGCTCGGGACAGGCTGGGACAGATACGCAGTATTTT
CASSSGQAGTDTQYF
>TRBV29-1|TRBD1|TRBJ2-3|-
TGCAGCGCCCAACAGGGGACCGATCCGGTCCATACGCAGTATTTT
CSAQQGTDPVHTQYF
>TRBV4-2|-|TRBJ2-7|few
TGTGCCAGCAGCCAAGATGAGGGAGCCTTGTACTTC
CASSQDEGALYF
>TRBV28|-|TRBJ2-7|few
TGTGCCAGCAGCCGTGAGGGAGCAGACTCCTACGAGCAGTACTTC
CASSREGADSYEQYF
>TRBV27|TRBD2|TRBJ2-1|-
TGTGCCAGCAGTCCCCAGCGGGGGGGCTTGAATGAGCAGTTCTTC
CASSPQRGGLNEQFF
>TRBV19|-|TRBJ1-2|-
TGTGCCAGTAGTATAGCGGGGGGATCTGGCTACACCTTC
CASSIAGGSGYTF
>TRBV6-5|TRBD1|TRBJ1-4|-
TGTGCCAGCAGCCTCGACAGGGGGCGAGGTGAAAAACTGTTTTTT
CASSLDRGRGEKLFF
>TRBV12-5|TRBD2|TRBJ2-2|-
TGTGCTAGTGGTTACCGAATCGGGACTAGCGGGGGGTCGACCGGGGAGCTGTTTTTT
CASGYRIGTSGGSTGELFF
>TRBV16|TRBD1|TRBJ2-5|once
TGTGCCAGCAGCTGGGGACAGGGCCGAGACCAGTACTTC
CASSWGQGRDQYF
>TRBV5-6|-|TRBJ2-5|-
TGTGCCAGCAGCCCATTTCGGGGGGCTGGAGAGACCCAGTACTTC
CASSPFRGAGETQYF
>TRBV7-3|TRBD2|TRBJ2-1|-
TGTGCCAGCAGCTTAATAGCGGGAGGGCCCTACAATGAGCAGTTCTTC
CASSLIAGGPYNEQFF
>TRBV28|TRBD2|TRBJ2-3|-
TGTGCCAGCTCTACCGGACTACTAGCGGGAGAGGCAGATACGCAGTATTTT
CASSTGLLAGEADTQYF
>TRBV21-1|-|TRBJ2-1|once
TGTGCCAGCAACGGACAGGGGGCGTTTCAGGGTAATGAGCAGTTCTTC
CASNGQGAFQGNEQFF
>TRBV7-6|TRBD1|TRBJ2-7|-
TGTGCCAGCAGCGGCGGACAGGGCTACGAGCAGTACTTC
CASSGGQGYEQYF
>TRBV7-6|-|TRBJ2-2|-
TGTGCCAGCAGCGAGACTAGTTTAGTCGGGGAGCTGTTTTTT
CASSETSLVGELFF
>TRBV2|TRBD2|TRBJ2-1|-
TGTGCCAGCAGGCTGTCCGGGACTAGCGGGCTCAATGAGCAGTTCTTC
CASRLSGTSGLNEQFF
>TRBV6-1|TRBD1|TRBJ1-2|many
TGTGCCAGCAGACAACCGGGACAGACGTACTATGGCTACACCTTC
CASRQPGQTYYGYTF
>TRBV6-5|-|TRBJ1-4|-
TGTGCCAGCAGTTACTCGATAGATGGGGGGAGTGAAAAACTGTTTTTT
CASSYSIDGGSEKLFF
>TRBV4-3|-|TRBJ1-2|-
TGCGCCAGCAGCCAAGAGTTTCGGGGGGGGCCCTATGGCTACACCTTC
CASSQEFRGGPYGYTF
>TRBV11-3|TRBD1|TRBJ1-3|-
TGTGCCAGCAGGACAAAGGGGGCATCTGGAAACACCATATATTTT
CASRTKGASGNTIYF
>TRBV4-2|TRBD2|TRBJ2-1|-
TGTGCCAGCAGCCAAGAAGTCACTAGCGGGAGGGCGAACTCCTACAATGAGCAGTTCTTC
CASSQEVTSGRANSYNEQFF
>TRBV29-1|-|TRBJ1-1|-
TGCAGCGGGAACAGGGATCTGAACACTGAAGCTTTCTTT
CSGNRDLNTEAFF
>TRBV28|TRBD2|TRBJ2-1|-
TGTGCCAGCAGTCCATACCTCCCGGGACTAGCGGGAGACAATGAGCAGTTCTTC
CASSPYLPGLAGDNEQFF
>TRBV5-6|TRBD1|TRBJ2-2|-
TGTGCCAGCAGCCAGACAGGGTACGGGGAGCTGTTTTTT
CASSQTGYGELFF
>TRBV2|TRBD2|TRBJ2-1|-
TGTGCCAGCATCGGCGGGAGTACGAATGAGCAGTTCTTC
CASIGGSTNEQFF
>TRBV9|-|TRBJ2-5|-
TGTGCCAGCAGCGTGGGGGGAGGCATGGTTAGAGAGACCCAGTACTTC
CASSVGGGMVRETQYF
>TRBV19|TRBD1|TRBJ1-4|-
TGTGCCAGTAACCAACAGGGGACTAATGAAAAACTGTTTTTT
CASNQQGTNEKLFF
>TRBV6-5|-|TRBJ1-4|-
TGTGCCAGCAGTTACTCTTGGGGAGCAACTAATGAAAAACTGTTTTTT
CASSYSWGATNEKLFF
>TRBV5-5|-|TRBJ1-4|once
TGTGCCAGCAATGAAGTGGGGCGCGGTGAAAAACTGTTTTTT
CASNEVGRGEKLFF
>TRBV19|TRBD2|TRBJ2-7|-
TGTGCCAGTAGTATCGTCGCTAGCGGGAGGGCCTCGTACGAGCAGTACTTC
CASSIVASGRASYEQYF
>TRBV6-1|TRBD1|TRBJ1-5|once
TGTGCCACCTCCCCCAGGACAGGGGTCAATCAGCCCCAGCATTTT
CATSPRTGVNQPQHF
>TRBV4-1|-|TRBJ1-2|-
TGCGCCAGCAGCCAAGACCCTGGCGGGTTGGATAACTATGGCTACACCTTC
CASSQDPGGLDNYGYTF
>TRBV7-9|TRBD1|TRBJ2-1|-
TGTGCCAGCAGCTTAGGTTGGCAGGGGGTGAATGAGCAGTTCTTC
CASSLGWQGVNEQFF
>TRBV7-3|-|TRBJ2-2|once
TGTGCCAGCAGCTTAACGCCGGGAGTGGCCACCGGGGAGCTGTTTTTT
CASSLTPGVATGELFF
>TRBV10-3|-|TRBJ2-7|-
TGTGCCATCACCGAGACAGGTAGTACCTACGAGCAGTACTTC
CAITETGSTYEQYF
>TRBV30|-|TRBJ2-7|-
TGTGCCTGGAGTGACCGAGCGGTGCGCGAGCAGTACTTC
CAWSDRAVREQYF
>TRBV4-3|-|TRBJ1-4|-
TGCGCCAGCAGCCCTCACAAGGGAGGCGGCAGGAATGAAAAACTGTTTTTT
CASSPHKGGGRNEKLFF
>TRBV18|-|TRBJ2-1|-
TGTGCCAGCTCACCGCCGCGGGATGGGAGGAATGAGCAGTTCTTC
CASSPPRDGRNEQFF
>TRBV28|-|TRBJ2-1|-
TGTGCCAGCAGCCGTATCCGCAATGAGCAGTTCTTC
CASSRIRNEQFF
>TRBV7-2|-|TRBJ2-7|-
TGTGCCAGCAGCTTAATGGCGGCCTCCTACGAGCAGTACTTC
CASSLMAASYEQYF
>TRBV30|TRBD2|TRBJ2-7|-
TGTGCCTGGAGTTTCCGGGACTACACCTACTTC
CAWSFRDYTYF
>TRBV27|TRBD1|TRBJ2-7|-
TGTGCCAGCAGTCAGACGGCCGGGACAGGGGGCTACGAGCAGTACTTC
CASSQTAGTGGYEQYF
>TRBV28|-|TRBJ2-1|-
TGTGCCAGCAGTACGGGTGGCCCGAAATACAATGAGCAGTTCTTC
CASSTGGPKYNEQFF
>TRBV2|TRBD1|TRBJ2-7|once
TGTGCCAGCAGGGGGACGGGACAGGGGGCGGATGAGCAGTACTTC
CASRGTGQGADEQYF
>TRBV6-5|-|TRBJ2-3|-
TGTGCCAGCAGTTACTCCAGATACGATTCAGATACGCAGTATTTT
CASSYSRYDSDTQYF
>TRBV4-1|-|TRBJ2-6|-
TGCGCCAGCGGCTACAGGGTTGGGGCCAACGTCCTGACTTTC
CASGYRVGANVLTF
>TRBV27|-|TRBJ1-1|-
TGTGCCACCCGGGAGGGTGGTGAAGCTTTCTTT
CATREGGEAFF
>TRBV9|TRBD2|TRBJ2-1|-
TGTGCCAGCAGCGAAGCGGGGGGCTTCTACAATGAGCAGTTCTTC
CASSEAGGFYNEQFF
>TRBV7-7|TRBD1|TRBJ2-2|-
TGTGCTAGCAGCAGACAGGGGACCGGGGAGCTGTTTTTT
CASSRQGTGELFF
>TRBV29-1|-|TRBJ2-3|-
TGCAGCGTTGACCCCCGCGGAGATACGCAGTATTTT
CSVDPRGDTQYF
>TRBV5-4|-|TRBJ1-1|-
TGTGCCAGCAGCTTGGAAAGATTAGCTGAAGCTTTCTTT
CASSLERLAEAFF
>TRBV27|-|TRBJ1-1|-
TGTGCCAGCAGTTTAAGACGGAGAACCTACTTAATGAACACTGAAGCTTTCTTT
CASSLRRRTYLMNTEAFF
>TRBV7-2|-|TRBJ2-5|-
TGTGCCAGCAGCTTAGAAGCGCAAGAGACCCAGTACTTC
CASSLEAQETQYF
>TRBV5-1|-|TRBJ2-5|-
TGCGCCAGCAGCTCACAGGTGCAAGAGACCCAGTACTTC
CASSSQVQETQYF